Following are 32 T cell receptor beta chains from one sample sequenced in a study of human T cells and chemical hapten exposure. Time point defined: patch test 2, 6 weeks after DPC sensitization. As to treatment: therapeutic diphenylcyclopropenone sensitization with weekly scalp DPC. From the RACE reads, TCRdb called clonotypes with MiXCR, one entry per CDR3 protein. The sample includes about 82,000 distinct CDR3 sequences, around 9.3% of them seen just once. Sequenced material: whole blood, taken in connection with sensitization to the hapten diphenylcyclopropenone (DPC). Receptors were obtained from a woman aged 45-65 years with alopecia areata. Some clones in this sample may be carry-over from other donors' samples.

This clonotype showed up just a few times. The J gene is TRBJ2-1, the V gene TRBV20-1; D perhaps matches TRBD2 (6 bases). The CDR3 contains 13 residues. V shed 3 bases and J shed 1 base, with 7 bases lying between them. Germline values: CDR1 DFQATT, CDR2 SNEGSKA (reference sequence). CDR3 nucleotide sequence: TGCAGTGCTAGGGCGGGATCCTACAATGAGCAGTTCTTC. The encoded protein is CSARAGSYNEQFF.

This clonotype was counted ten times or more. J is TRBJ2-2 and V is TRBV18; 10 bases are a match to TRBD2. The CDR3 extends over 16 amino acids. V lost 3 bases, J lost 4 bases, and 5 bases stayed unmatched. Germline loops: CDR1 KGHSH, CDR2 LQKENI. CDR3 protein: CASSPVAGGSTGELFF. Written as DNA, the CDR3 is TGTGCCAGCTCACCCGTAGCGGGAGGATCCACCGGGGAGCTGTTTTTT.

This clonotype was detected many times. The chain links TRBV7-2 to TRBJ1-4, with a weak D call TRBD1 (5 bases). V was clipped by 4 bases and J by 4 bases, with 16 bases between them. Germline lookup yields CDR1 SGHTA and CDR2 FQGNSA. The CDR3 runs 16 residues. The CDR3 reads CASSSGHMRFNEKLFF. CDR3 coding DNA: TGTGCCAGCAGCTCAGGGCACATGAGATTTAATGAAAAACTGTTTTTT. Full variable domain (missing parts from reference TRBV7-2 and TRBJ1-4): GAGVSQSPSNKVTEKGKDVELRCDPISGHTALYWYRQSLGQGLEFLIYFQGNSAPDKSGLPSDRFSAERTGGSVSTLTIQRTQQEDSAVYLCASSSGHMRFNEKLFFGSGTQLSVL.

This clonotype came up many times. The V gene is TRBV29-1, the J gene TRBJ1-1; D may be TRBD1 (5 bases). The V gene lost 4 bases and the J gene lost 3 bases, with 15 bases spanning the gap. Germline CDR1 is SQVTM and CDR2 is ANQGSEA. This CDR3 contains 14 residues. The CDR3 is CSVVGGEADTEAFF. The DNA of the CDR3 is TGCAGCGTTGTAGGAGGGGAGGCGGACACTGAAGCTTTCTTT.

This chain connects TRBV2 to TRBJ2-1; TRBD1 matches at 10 bases. This CDR3 has 14 amino acids. CDR1 is SNHLY and CDR2 is FYNNEI in the germline V gene. V trimming: 8 bases; J trimming: 8 bases; junction bases outside the gene matches: 9. The DNA for the CDR3 is TGTGCCAGCTACGGGACAGGGGACGACGATGAGCAGTTCTTC. This sequence encodes CASYGTGDDDEQFF.

At least ten counts were recorded for this clonotype. This chain joins TRBV6-6 and TRBJ1-4; maybe TRBD1 (5 bases). This CDR3 is built from 15 residues. Trimming left V 0 bases short and J 8 bases short, with 13 bases between. CDR1 and CDR2 from the germline V gene are MNHNY and SVGAGI (reference sequence). CDR3 protein: CASSYSPGSGEKLFF. CDR3 DNA: TGTGCCAGCAGTTACTCTCCAGGGTCTGGGGAAAAACTGTTTTTT.

This clonotype came up once. The gene calls are TRBV30 and TRBJ1-1; the D is unclear. V lost 3 bases and J lost 10, with 12 bases in between. In germline, CDR1 is GTSNPN, CDR2 SVGIG (reference sequence). The CDR3 totals 11 residues. Here the CDR3 reads CAWRAVEGAFF. The CDR3 coding sequence is TGTGCCTGGAGGGCTGTCGAGGGAGCTTTCTTT.

The genes are TRBV5-4 and TRBJ2-1; 7 positions match TRBD2. Germline CDR1 SGHNT, CDR2 YYREEE (reference sequence). V shed 0 bases and J 7 bases; nucleotides not matched to a gene: 10. The CDR3 runs to 16 residues. The CDR3 region has the DNA TGTGCCAGCAGCTTGGGTGTGGCGGGAGCTAATAATGAGCAGTTCTTC. Amino acid sequence: CASSLGVAGANNEQFF. The complete variable domain, with remaining parts taken from reference TRBV5-4 and TRBJ2-1, reads ETGVTQSPTHLIKTRGQQVTLRCSSQSGHNTVSWYQQALGQGPQFIFQYYREEENGRGNFPPRFSGLQFPNYSSELNVNALELDDSALYLCASSLGVAGANNEQFFGPGTRLTVL.

The rearrangement uses TRBV2 and TRBJ1-1; no firm D call. V dropped 4 bases and J dropped 10 bases, with 13 bases sitting between them. This CDR3 has 12 amino acids. Germline assignment: CDR1 SNHLY and CDR2 FYNNEI. The CDR3 DNA follows: TGTGCCAGCAGTGTCAGCCGGGAAGGAGCTTTCTTT. Translation: CASSVSREGAFF.

This clonotype has ten or more counts. The genes are TRBV29-1 and TRBJ2-1; D assignment may be TRBD1 or TRBD2 (5 bases each). Trimming cost V 4 bases and J 8 bases, with 15 bases left between them. In germline, CDR1 is SQVTM, CDR2 ANQGSEA. The CDR3 sequence is 13 residues long. The CDR3 nucleotides are TGCAGCGTTGCAGGGACCCCTCGTTATGAGCAGTTCTTC. Protein: CSVAGTPRYEQFF.

This clonotype was counted a few times. V is TRBV20-1 and J is TRBJ2-1; D perhaps matches TRBD2 (6 bases). Germline CDR1 and CDR2: DFQATT and SNEGSKA (reference sequence). This CDR3 is built from 14 residues. Trimming left V 1 base short and J 2 bases short, with 9 bases between. The CDR3 sequence is CSARGGGTYNEQFF. Written as DNA, the CDR3 is TGCAGTGCTAGAGGCGGCGGGACCTACAATGAGCAGTTCTTC.

This clonotype was seen ten or more times. This chain uses TRBV20-1 with TRBJ2-5, with 13 bases matching TRBD2. V trimming: 3 bases; J trimming: 5 bases; junction bases outside the gene matches: 9. The germline gives CDR1 DFQATT, CDR2 SNEGSKA (reference sequence). The CDR3 has 16 amino acids. The CDR3 DNA is TGCAGTGCTAGGAGTACTAGCGGGAGGGCTCTCGAGACCCAGTACTTC. Encoded protein: CSARSTSGRALETQYF.

The chain carries TRBV7-9 and TRBJ2-7; D may be TRBD1 or TRBD2 (5 bases each). Between the trimmed V and J ends, which lost 5 bases and 5 bases, there was a span of 16 bases. This CDR3 comprises 14 residues. The germline V gene has CDR1 SEHNR and CDR2 FQNEAQ (reference sequence). Written as DNA, the CDR3 is TGTGCCAGCAGCACGAACACCGGGACCAACGAGCAGTACTTC. As protein: CASSTNTGTNEQYF.

This rearrangement joins TRBV11-2 to TRBJ1-4; D possibly corresponds to TRBD1 (5 bases). This CDR3 spans 12 amino acids. V was cut by 5 bases and J by 10 bases, with 11 bases left in between. Looked up from germline, CDR1 is SGHAT and CDR2 is FQNNGV. CDR3: CASSTGGGKLFF. The DNA of the CDR3 is TGTGCCAGCAGCACTGGGGGGGGAAAACTGTTTTTT.

This clonotype was observed a single time. The CDR3, as DNA: TGCAGTGCTAGACGGCAGGGACCCTACGAGCAGTACTTC. Amino acids: CSARRQGPYEQYF. V gene TRBV20-1 combines with J gene TRBJ2-7; either TRBD1 or TRBD2 may supply D (5 bases each). The CDR3 extends over 13 amino acids. CDR1 and CDR2 from the germline V gene are DFQATT and SNEGSKA (reference sequence). V was shortened by 2 bases and J by 2 bases, with 10 bases between the two germline ends.

V usage is TRBV20-1 and J usage is TRBJ2-1; 8 nucleotides align to TRBD2. Looked up from germline, CDR1 is DFQATT and CDR2 is SNEGSKA (reference sequence). The CDR3 runs to 12 residues. CDR3 sequence: CSVQRGNNEQFF. The CDR3 nucleotides are TGCAGCGTTCAGCGGGGGAACAATGAGCAGTTCTTC.

V is TRBV12-5 and J is TRBJ2-7; 9 bases are shared with TRBD1. Germline CDR1 LGHNT, CDR2 FRNRAP. Unmatched junction bases numbered 10, after V lost 5 bases and J lost 2 bases. This CDR3 has 16 amino acids. The CDR3 bases are TGTGCTAGTGGTCTCGACAGGGGGACGAGTACCTACGAGCAGTACTTC. This encodes CASGLDRGTSTYEQYF.

There are a few counts of this clonotype. The chain is built from TRBV4-3 and TRBJ2-1; 10 bases fit TRBD2. The junction had 5 bases not matched to a gene; V was cut back by 4 bases and J by 2 bases. CDR3 length: 16 residues. Germline CDR1 is LGHNA and CDR2 is YSLEER. This CDR3 is CASSPSGSSTYNEQFF. Written as DNA, the CDR3 is TGCGCCAGCAGCCCTAGCGGGAGTTCAACCTACAATGAGCAGTTCTTC.

The chain recombines TRBV12-2 with TRBJ2-7. TRBV12-2 is listed as a pseudogene. This CDR3 region has 14 residues. CDR3: CASRLAYRYYEQYF. CDR3 coding DNA: TGTGCAAGTCGCTTAGCGTATCGGTATTACGAGCAGTACTTC.

This clonotype has a handful of counts. This chain joins TRBV29-1 and TRBJ2-1; TRBD2 matches at 8 bases. J was trimmed by 8 bases and V by 8 bases; bases with no gene match: 17. The germline V gene has CDR1 SQVTM and CDR2 ANQGSEA. The length of the CDR3 is 15 residues. The CDR3 DNA sequence: TGCAGCTTAATTCGGACTAGCTCTCCGGGGTATGAGCAGTTCTTC. It specifies CSLIRTSSPGYEQFF.

This clonotype was seen ten or more times. The V gene is TRBV20-1, the J gene TRBJ2-3, with 14 bases aligning to TRBD2. V gave up 5 bases and J gave up 4 bases; unmatched junction bases: 5. CDR3 length: 15 residues. Germline loops: CDR1 DFQATT, CDR2 SNEGSKA (reference sequence). The CDR3, as DNA: TGCAGTGCTGGGGGACTAGCGGGAGTAGCAGATACGCAGTATTTT. It encodes CSAGGLAGVADTQYF.

The V call is TRBV4-2, the J call TRBJ2-7; D uncertain. Germline CDR1 is LGHNA and CDR2 is YNFKEQ. The CDR3 has 14 residues. Trimming stripped 0 bases from V and 0 bases from J, with 6 bases between. CDR3 loop: CASSQDTFSYEQYF. CDR3 DNA: TGTGCCAGCAGCCAAGACACATTCTCCTACGAGCAGTACTTC.

This clonotype has ten or more counts. This chain uses TRBV20-1 with TRBJ2-7, with unresolved D. Trimming pared 0 bases from V and 0 bases from J, leaving 12 bases between. The length of the CDR3 is 15 residues. The V gene's germline CDR1 is DFQATT and CDR2 SNEGSKA (reference sequence). The CDR3 DNA sequence: TGCAGTGCTAGAGACCGGACCGAGAGCTCCTACGAGCAGTACTTC. It is translated as CSARDRTESSYEQYF.

The table lists this clonotype with a few counts. V usage is TRBV7-2 and J usage is TRBJ1-2, with 9 nucleotides matching TRBD1. This CDR3 has 15 residues. Germline-derived CDR1 and CDR2 are SGHTA and FQGNSA. V gave up 1 base and J gave up 8 bases; unmatched junction bases: 8. The CDR3 here is CASSLVRGTGRGYTF. In nucleotides, the CDR3 is TGTGCCAGCAGCTTAGTAAGAGGGACAGGGCGAGGCTACACCTTC.

This chain connects TRBV7-9 to TRBJ2-3; 14 bases line up with TRBD2. The length of the CDR3 is 16 residues. The V gene end was trimmed by 5 bases and the J gene end by 5 bases; junction bases not matched to a gene: 6. The V gene's germline CDR1 is SEHNR and CDR2 FQNEAQ (reference sequence). As DNA, the CDR3 is TGTGCCAGCAGCCACGGACTAGCGGGAGGTGGAGATACGCAGTATTTT. It translates to CASSHGLAGGGDTQYF.

This clonotype appeared many times. The V and J genes are TRBV12-3 or TRBV12-4 and TRBJ2-3, with TRBD2 matching over 8 bases. CDR3 size: 15 residues. V gave up 8 bases and J gave up 6 bases; unmatched junction bases: 13. The CDR3 coding sequence is TGTGCCAGCTCCTCCCAAGCGGGAGTTGCTGATACGCAGTATTTT. Amino acids: CASSSQAGVADTQYF.

As for this clonotype: This clone may be a read error of a much larger clone one base away. It is likely a read error, because the conserved phenylalanine at the end of the CDR3 is missing. The chain has TRBV7-9 and TRBJ2-3, with 8 bases that match TRBD2. Germline V lookup: CDR1 SEHNR, CDR2 FQNEAQ (reference sequence). Trimming removed 0 bases from V and 2 bases from J; junction bases left unmatched: 7. This CDR3 contains 17 residues. The CDR3: CASSLASAGVYTDTQYL. The CDR3 DNA is TGTGCCAGCAGCTTAGCTTCAGCGGGAGTCTACACAGATACGCAGTATTTA.

V gene TRBV14 combines with J gene TRBJ1-6; D perhaps matches TRBD1 (6 bases). The ends were cut back, 0 bases at V and 10 bases at J, with 19 bases in the middle. The V gene's germline CDR1 is SGHDN and CDR2 FVKESK. The CDR3 extends over 17 amino acids. In DNA form, the CDR3 reads TGTGCCAGCAGCCAAGATCGGGTCCGGGGGGCCTTATCACCCCTCCACTTT. This codes for CASSQDRVRGALSPLHF.

Comment on this clonotype: Since a much larger clone is just one base distant, this may be a read error. This CDR3 is missing its conserved last phenylalanine or tryptophan, likely due to a read error. The gene calls are TRBV15 and TRBJ1-5; TRBD1 matches at 7 bases. Germline CDR1 and CDR2: LNHNV and YYDKDF (reference sequence). Trimming at V came to 1 base and at J to 4 bases, leaving 16 bases not matched to a gene. The CDR3 runs 19 residues. The CDR3 DNA sequence: TGTGCCACCAGCAGAGGATTTGGGACAGCAAACCAGGGGAATCAGCCCCAGCATTTA. Encoded protein: CATSRGFGTANQGNQPQHL.

In this sample, this clonotype turned up many times. V and J are TRBV27 and TRBJ1-6; D gene unclear. Germline assignment: CDR1 MNHEY and CDR2 SMNVEV (reference sequence). This CDR3 is built from 14 residues. V was shortened by 2 bases and J by 8 bases, with 10 bases between the two germline ends. DNA for the CDR3: TGTGCCAGCAGTTTAGGGTTTTTCGATTCACCCCTCCACTTT. This sequence encodes CASSLGFFDSPLHF.

This clonotype appeared many times. V usage is TRBV29-1 and J usage is TRBJ2-7; 7 nucleotides match TRBD1. The CDR3 consists of 13 residues. Germline CDR1 SQVTM, CDR2 ANQGSEA. Trimming took 4 bases from V and 3 from J; bases not matched to a gene: 6. CDR3 DNA sequence: TGCAGCGTTGGACAGGGTTTTAACTACGAGCAGTACTTC. Translating it yields CSVGQGFNYEQYF.

This clonotype was seen at least ten times. The chain is built from TRBV5-1 and TRBJ2-5; 10 nucleotides align to TRBD1. This CDR3 has 14 residues. J was trimmed by 4 bases and V by 4 bases; bases with no gene match: 4. The germline V gene encodes CDR1 SGHRS and CDR2 YFSETQ. The CDR3 coding sequence is TGCGCCAGCAGCAGCCGGGACAGGGGAGAGACCCAGTACTTC. Amino acids: CASSSRDRGETQYF.